This T cell receptor beta chain was captured in a study of T cell changes during pregnancy in multiple sclerosis. Measured with immunoSEQ multiplex PCR; TCRdb has only the in-frame clones, and not every one. The sample lists 90,000 to 150,000 clones, roughly 92% occurring once. The clonotype originates from a female donor with multiple sclerosis, enrolled in a pregnancy study. Sequenced material: peripheral blood, taken before pregnancy.

In nucleotides, the CDR3 is TGTGCCAGCAGCTCAGGGACTAGCAGCTACGAGCAGTACTTC. The encoded protein is CASSSGTSSYEQYF. The V call is TRBV7-9, the J call TRBJ2-7; TRBD2 agrees at 9 bases. The germline CDR1 and CDR2 sequences are SEHNR and FQNEAQ (reference sequence). Trimming removed 4 bases from V and 3 bases from J; junction bases left unmatched: 4. CDR3 length: 14 residues.